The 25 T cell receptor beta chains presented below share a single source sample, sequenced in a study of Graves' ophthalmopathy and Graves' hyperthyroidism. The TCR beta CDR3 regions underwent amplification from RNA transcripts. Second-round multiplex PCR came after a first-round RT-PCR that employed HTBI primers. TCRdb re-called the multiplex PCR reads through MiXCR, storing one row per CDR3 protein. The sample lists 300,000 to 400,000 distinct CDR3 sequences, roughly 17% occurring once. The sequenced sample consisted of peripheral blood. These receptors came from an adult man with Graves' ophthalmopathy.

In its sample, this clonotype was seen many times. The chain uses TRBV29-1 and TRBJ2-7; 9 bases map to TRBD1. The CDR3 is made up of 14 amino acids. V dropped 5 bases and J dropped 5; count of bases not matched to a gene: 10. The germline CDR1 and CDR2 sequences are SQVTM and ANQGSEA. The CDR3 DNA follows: TGCAGCGTTACTGCCGGGACAGGGCAGGACGAGCAGTACTTC. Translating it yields CSVTAGTGQDEQYF.

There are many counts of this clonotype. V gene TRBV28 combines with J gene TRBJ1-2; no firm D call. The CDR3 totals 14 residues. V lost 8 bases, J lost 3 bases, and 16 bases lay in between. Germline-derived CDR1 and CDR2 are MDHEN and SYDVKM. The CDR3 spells CASGGPGAHYGYTF. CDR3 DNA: TGTGCCAGCGGTGGGCCAGGCGCTCACTATGGCTACACCTTC.

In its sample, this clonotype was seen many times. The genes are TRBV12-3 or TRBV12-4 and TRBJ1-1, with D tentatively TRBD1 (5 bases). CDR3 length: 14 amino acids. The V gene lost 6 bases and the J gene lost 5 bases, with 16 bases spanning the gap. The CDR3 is CASSPHIGVTEAFF. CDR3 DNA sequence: TGTGCCAGCAGCCCACATATAGGGGTTACTGAAGCTTTCTTT.

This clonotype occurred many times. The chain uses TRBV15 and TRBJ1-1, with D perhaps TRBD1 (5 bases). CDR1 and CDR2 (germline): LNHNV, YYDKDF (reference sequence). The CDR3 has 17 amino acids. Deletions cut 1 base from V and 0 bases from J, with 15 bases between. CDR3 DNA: TGTGCCACCAGCAGAGGCGTGTCGGCAGGGATGAACACTGAAGCTTTCTTT. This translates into CATSRGVSAGMNTEAFF.

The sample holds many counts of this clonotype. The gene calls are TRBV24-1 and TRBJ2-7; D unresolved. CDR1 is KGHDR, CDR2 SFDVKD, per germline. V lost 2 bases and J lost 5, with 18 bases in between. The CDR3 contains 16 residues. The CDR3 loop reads CATSDSDGHSIHEQYF. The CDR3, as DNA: TGTGCCACCAGTGATTCTGACGGGCACAGTATCCACGAGCAGTACTTC.

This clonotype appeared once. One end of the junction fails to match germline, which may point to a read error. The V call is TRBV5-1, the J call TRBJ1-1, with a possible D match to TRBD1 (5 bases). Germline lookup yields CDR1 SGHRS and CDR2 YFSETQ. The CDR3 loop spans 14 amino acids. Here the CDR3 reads CASSLGWGSTEAIF. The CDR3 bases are TGCGCCAGCAGCTTGGGGTGGGGGAGTACTGAAGCTATCTTT. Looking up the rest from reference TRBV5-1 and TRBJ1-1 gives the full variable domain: KAGVTQTPRYLIKTRGQQVTLSCSPISGHRSVSWYQQTPGQGLQFLFEYFSETQRNKGNFPGRFSGRQFSNSRSEMNVSTLELGDSALYLCASSLGWGSTEAIFGQGTRLTVV.

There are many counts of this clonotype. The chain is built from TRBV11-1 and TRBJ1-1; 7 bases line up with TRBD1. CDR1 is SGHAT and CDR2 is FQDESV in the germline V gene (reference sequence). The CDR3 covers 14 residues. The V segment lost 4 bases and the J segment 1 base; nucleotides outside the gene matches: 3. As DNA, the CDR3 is TGTGCCAGCAGCTCGACAGGGACGAACACTGAAGCTTTCTTT. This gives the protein CASSSTGTNTEAFF.

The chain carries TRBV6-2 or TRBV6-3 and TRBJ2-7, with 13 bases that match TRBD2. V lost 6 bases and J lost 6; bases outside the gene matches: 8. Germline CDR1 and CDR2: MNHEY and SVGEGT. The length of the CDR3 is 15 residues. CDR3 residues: CASSTPRTSGGEQYF. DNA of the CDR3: TGTGCCAGCAGCACGCCGAGGACTAGCGGGGGCGAGCAGTACTTC.

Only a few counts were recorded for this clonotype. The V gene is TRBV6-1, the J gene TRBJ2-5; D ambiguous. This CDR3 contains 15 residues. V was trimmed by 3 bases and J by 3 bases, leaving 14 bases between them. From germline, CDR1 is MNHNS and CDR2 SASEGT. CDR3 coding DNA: TGTGCCAGCAGTGATAAGGGATTAATAGAAGAGACCCAGTACTTC. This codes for CASSDKGLIEETQYF.

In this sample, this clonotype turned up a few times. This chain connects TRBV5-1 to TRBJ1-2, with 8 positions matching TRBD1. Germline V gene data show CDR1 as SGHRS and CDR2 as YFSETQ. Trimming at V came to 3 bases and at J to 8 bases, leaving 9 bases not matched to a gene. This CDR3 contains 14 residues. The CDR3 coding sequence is TGCGCCAGCAGCTCGACGGACAGGGTGTCGGGCTACACCTTC. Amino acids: CASSSTDRVSGYTF.

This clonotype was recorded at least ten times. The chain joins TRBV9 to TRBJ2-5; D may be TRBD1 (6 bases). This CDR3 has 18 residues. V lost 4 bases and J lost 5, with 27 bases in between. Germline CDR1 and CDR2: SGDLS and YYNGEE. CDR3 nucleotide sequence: TGTGCCAGCAGCCCAGGGGCGGCAGTATACCCAACTGGGGAGACCCAGTACTTC. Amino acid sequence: CASSPGAAVYPTGETQYF.

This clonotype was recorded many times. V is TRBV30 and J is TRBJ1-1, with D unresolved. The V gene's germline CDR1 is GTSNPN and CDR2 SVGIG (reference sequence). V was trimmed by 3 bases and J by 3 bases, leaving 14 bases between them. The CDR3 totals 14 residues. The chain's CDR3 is CAWRPPGPDTEAFF. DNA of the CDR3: TGTGCCTGGAGACCCCCGGGCCCTGACACTGAAGCTTTCTTT. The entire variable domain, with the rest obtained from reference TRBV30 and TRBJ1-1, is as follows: SQTIHQWPATLVQPVGSPLSLECTVEGTSNPNLYWYRQAAGRGLQLLFYSVGIGQISSEVPQNLSASRPQDRQFILSSKKLLLSDSGFYLCAWRPPGPDTEAFFGQGTRLTVV.

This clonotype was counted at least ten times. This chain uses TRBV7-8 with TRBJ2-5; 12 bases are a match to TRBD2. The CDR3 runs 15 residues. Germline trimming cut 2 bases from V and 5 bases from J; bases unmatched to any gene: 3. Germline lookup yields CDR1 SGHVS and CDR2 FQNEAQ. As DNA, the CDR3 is TGTGCCAGCAGCTTACGGACTAGCGGGGTGGAGACCCAGTACTTC. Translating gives CASSLRTSGVETQYF.

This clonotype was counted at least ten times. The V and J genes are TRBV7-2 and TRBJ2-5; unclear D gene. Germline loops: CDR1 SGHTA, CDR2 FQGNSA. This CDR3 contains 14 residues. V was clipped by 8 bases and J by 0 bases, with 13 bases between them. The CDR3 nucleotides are TGTGCCAGCCGAAGGCAGATAAACCAAGAGACCCAGTACTTC. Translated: CASRRQINQETQYF. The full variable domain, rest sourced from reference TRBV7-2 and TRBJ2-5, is GAGVSQSPSNKVTEKGKDVELRCDPISGHTALYWYRQSLGQGLEFLIYFQGNSAPDKSGLPSDRFSAERTGGSVSTLTIQRTQQEDSAVYLCASRRQINQETQYFGPGTRLLVL.

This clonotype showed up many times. As DNA, the CDR3 is TGCAGTGCTACCATGGGACAGAGCCATTCACCCCTCCACTTT. It is translated as CSATMGQSHSPLHF. J is TRBJ1-6 and V is TRBV20-1; 7 bases agree with TRBD1. The CDR3 contains 14 residues. J was trimmed by 8 bases and V by 4 bases; bases with no gene match: 8. Per the germline V gene, CDR1 is DFQATT and CDR2 is SNEGSKA (reference sequence).

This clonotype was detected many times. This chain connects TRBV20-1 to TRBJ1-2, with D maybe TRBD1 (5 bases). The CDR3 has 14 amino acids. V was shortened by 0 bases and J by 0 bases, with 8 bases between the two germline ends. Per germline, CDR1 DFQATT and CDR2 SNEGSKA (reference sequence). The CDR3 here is CSARDTGSNYGYTF. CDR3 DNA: TGCAGTGCTAGAGATACAGGATCTAACTATGGCTACACCTTC.

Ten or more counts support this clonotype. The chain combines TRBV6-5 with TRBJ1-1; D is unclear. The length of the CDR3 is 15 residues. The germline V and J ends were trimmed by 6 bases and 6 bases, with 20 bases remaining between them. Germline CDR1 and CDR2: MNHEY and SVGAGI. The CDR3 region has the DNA TGTGCCAGCAGCCGCACCTTCCCCACGGGCGCTGAAGCTTTCTTT. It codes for CASSRTFPTGAEAFF.

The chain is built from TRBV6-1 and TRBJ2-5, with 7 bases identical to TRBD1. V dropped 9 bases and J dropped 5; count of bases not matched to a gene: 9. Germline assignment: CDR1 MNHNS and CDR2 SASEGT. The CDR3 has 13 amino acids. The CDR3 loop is CASMIGGAETQYF. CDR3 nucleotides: TGTGCCAGTATGATAGGGGGCGCGGAGACCCAGTACTTC.

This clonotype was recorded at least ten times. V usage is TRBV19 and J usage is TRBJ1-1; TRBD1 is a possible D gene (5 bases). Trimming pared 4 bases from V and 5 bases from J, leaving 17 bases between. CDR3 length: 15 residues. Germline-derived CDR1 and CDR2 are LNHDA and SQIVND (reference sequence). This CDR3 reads CASSTDEGPGTEAFF. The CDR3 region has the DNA TGTGCCAGTAGTACCGATGAGGGGCCGGGGACTGAAGCTTTCTTT.

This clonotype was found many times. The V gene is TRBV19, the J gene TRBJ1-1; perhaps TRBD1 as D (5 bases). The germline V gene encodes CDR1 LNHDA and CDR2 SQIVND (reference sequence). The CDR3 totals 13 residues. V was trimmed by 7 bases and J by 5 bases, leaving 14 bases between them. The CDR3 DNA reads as TGTGCCAGTAACCGGGACTGGGGGACTGAAGCTTTCTTT. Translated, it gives CASNRDWGTEAFF.

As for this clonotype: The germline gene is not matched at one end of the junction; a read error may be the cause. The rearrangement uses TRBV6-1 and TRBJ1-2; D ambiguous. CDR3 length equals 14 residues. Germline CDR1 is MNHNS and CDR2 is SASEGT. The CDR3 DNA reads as TGTGCCAGCAGTGAAGCGATCCCGGCCTATGCCTACACCTTC. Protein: CASSEAIPAYAYTF.

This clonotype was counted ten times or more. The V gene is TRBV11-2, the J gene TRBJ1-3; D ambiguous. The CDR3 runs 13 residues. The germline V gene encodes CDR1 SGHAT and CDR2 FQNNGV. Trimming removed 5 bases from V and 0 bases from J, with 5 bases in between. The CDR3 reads CASSDNSGNTIYF. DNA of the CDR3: TGTGCCAGCAGCGACAACTCTGGAAACACCATATATTTT.

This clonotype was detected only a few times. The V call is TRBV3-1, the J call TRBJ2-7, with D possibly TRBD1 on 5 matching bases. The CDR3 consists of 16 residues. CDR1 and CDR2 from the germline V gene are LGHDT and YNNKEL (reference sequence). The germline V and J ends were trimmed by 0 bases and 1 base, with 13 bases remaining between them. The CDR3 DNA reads TGTGCCAGCAGCCAAGAGGGGCCCGTAGTTTCCTACGAGCAGTACTTC. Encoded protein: CASSQEGPVVSYEQYF.

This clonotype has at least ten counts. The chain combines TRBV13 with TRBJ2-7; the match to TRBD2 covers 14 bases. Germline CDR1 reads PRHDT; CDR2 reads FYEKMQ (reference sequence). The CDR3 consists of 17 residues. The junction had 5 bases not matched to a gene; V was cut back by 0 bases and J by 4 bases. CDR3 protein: CASSLGVGLAGGYEQYF. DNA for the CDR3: TGTGCCAGCAGCTTAGGCGTTGGACTAGCGGGAGGTTACGAGCAGTACTTC.

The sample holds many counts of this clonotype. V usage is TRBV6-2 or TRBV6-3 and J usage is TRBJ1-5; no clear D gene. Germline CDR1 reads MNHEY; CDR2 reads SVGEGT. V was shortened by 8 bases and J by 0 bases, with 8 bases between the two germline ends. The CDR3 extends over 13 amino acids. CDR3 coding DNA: TGTGCCAGCCTAGAAGATAGCAATCAGCCCCAGCATTTT. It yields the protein CASLEDSNQPQHF.